A selection of T cell receptor beta chains follows, all from one sample in a study of cytomegalovirus exposure and HLA in healthy donors. Here immunoSEQ multiplex PCR was the method, and the copy in TCRdb shows in-frame clones only, minus some. The sample has roughly 130,000 clones, approximately 82% seen once; the top ten hold roughly 2.6%. Sequencing was done on a sample of PBMCs. The receptors shown here come from a man aged 45-65 years in good health and CMV-seronegative. Each CDR3 is given with its conserved first and last residue. The order of the fields is CDR3 protein, CDR3 DNA, clone size, J gene, V gene, D gene. A D gene is named only where the DNA matches it firmly. A row's size may be missing; if present it is once, few, many or a size class.

CASSFTGTGYEKLFF TGTGCCAGCAGTTTCACCGGGACAGGGTACGAAAAACTGTTTTTT few TRBJ1-4 TRBV25-1 TRBD1
CASSSGQLNTEAFF TGTGCCAGCAGCTCGGGACAGCTGAACACTGAAGCTTTCTTT few TRBJ1-1 TRBV5-4 TRBD1
CASSLGAGGSDTQYF TGTGCCAGCAGCTTGGGAGCGGGGGGGTCAGATACGCAGTATTTT few TRBJ2-3 TRBV5-4 TRBD2
CASSYSYRSDQPQHF TGTGCCAGCAGTTACTCATATAGGAGTGATCAGCCCCAGCATTTT few TRBJ1-5 TRBV6-5 NA
CASIPGQLNEKLFF TGTGCCAGCATCCCGGGACAGTTAAATGAAAAACTGTTTTTT NA TRBJ1-4 TRBV28 TRBD1
CSALQGGETQYF TGCAGCGCTCTACAGGGGGGAGAGACCCAGTACTTC NA TRBJ2-5 TRBV29-1 TRBD1
CASSDSWTGQQYF TGTGCCAGCAGTGATTCTTGGACAGGACAGCAGTACTTC few TRBJ2-7 TRBV6-1 TRBD1
CASSLAGSSYNEQFF TGTGCCAGCAGCTTAGCTGGGAGCTCCTACAATGAGCAGTTCTTC NA TRBJ2-1 TRBV7-2 NA
CASSQDLFDGGGPDEQYF TGCGCCAGCAGCCAAGACCTTTTTGACGGCGGGGGGCCAGACGAGCAGTACTTC NA TRBJ2-7 TRBV4-3 TRBD2
CASSSRGEDKNIQYF TGTGCCAGCAGCTCCAGGGGGGAGGACAAAAACATTCAGTACTTC NA TRBJ2-4 TRBV9 NA
CASARIYEQYF TGTGCCAGCGCGAGGATCTACGAGCAGTACTTC NA TRBJ2-7 TRBV2 NA
CASSQEGGFRGNTIYF TGCGCCAGCAGCCAAGAAGGGGGCTTCAGGGGAAACACCATATATTTT NA TRBJ1-3 TRBV4-1 TRBD1
CAWSRDRPYGYTF TGTGCCTGGAGTCGGGACAGGCCGTATGGCTACACCTTC NA TRBJ1-2 TRBV30 TRBD1
CSVRDRLSGEQYF TGCAGCGTTCGGGACAGACTTTCGGGGGAGCAGTACTTC NA TRBJ2-7 TRBV29-1 TRBD1
CAISGDREQPQHF TGTGCCATCAGTGGGGACAGGGAACAGCCCCAGCATTTT few TRBJ1-5 TRBV10-3 TRBD1
CASSLGQSYNEQFF TGTGCCAGCAGCTTAGGACAGTCCTACAATGAGCAGTTCTTC NA TRBJ2-1 TRBV13 NA
CASSEGATQYF TGTGCCAGCAGTGAAGGGGCGACCCAGTACTTC NA TRBJ2-5 TRBV2 NA
CASSSRTGNTEAFF TGTGCCAGCAGCTCTCGGACAGGCAACACTGAAGCTTTCTTT NA TRBJ1-1 TRBV11-2 TRBD1
CASSLMDGGTNEKLFF TGTGCCAGCAGCTTAATGGATGGGGGGACTAATGAAAAACTGTTTTTT NA TRBJ1-4 TRBV7-9 NA
CASSLEMAGGYGYTF TGCGCCAGCAGCTTGGAGATGGCAGGGGGCTATGGCTACACCTTC NA TRBJ1-2 TRBV5-1 TRBD1
CASSDGQSYRQYF TGCGCCAGCAGTGACGGACAGAGCTACAGGCAGTACTTC NA TRBJ2-7 TRBV10-1 NA
CASTRGGSTDTQYF TGTGCCAGCACGCGGGGGGGAAGCACAGATACGCAGTATTTT NA TRBJ2-3 TRBV5-4 TRBD2
CASSQRQGGGSYGYTF TGTGCCAGCTCACAGCGACAGGGCGGTGGTAGCTATGGCTACACCTTC NA TRBJ1-2 TRBV18 TRBD1
CASSLTVLISDEQYF TGTGCCAGCAGTCTCACAGTCTTGATATCGGACGAGCAGTACTTC NA TRBJ2-7 TRBV6-1 NA
CSVVQGRAYEQYF TGCAGCGTTGTTCAGGGAAGGGCCTACGAGCAGTACTTC NA TRBJ2-7 TRBV29-1 NA
CARSLGWQLSNQPQHF TGTGCCAGAAGCTTAGGTTGGCAGTTAAGCAATCAGCCCCAGCATTTT NA TRBJ1-5 TRBV7-5 NA
CASSLAGFQSSYEQYF TGTGCCAGCAGCTTGGCCGGGTTCCAGTCTTCCTACGAGCAGTACTTC few TRBJ2-7 TRBV5-6 NA
CASSEEGQGGIGYTF TGTGCCAGCAGCGAGGAGGGACAGGGCGGAATTGGCTACACCTTC NA TRBJ1-2 TRBV9 TRBD1
CASSLFAGEFYEQYF TGCGCCAGCAGCTTGTTCGCGGGGGAATTCTACGAGCAGTACTTC once TRBJ2-7 TRBV5-1 TRBD2
CSVEARAQGSSNYGYTF TGCAGCGTTGAAGCAAGGGCCCAGGGGAGTTCAAACTATGGCTACACCTTC few TRBJ1-2 TRBV29-1 NA
CASSREGGSSYEQYF TGTGCCAGCAGCCGAGAAGGCGGTAGCTCCTACGAGCAGTACTTC NA TRBJ2-7 TRBV7-8 NA
CASSQVPGTGGIYGYTF TGCGCCAGCAGCCAAGTGCCCGGGACAGGGGGCATCTATGGCTACACCTTC NA TRBJ1-2 TRBV4-1 TRBD1
CASRMRQGTSEQYF TGTGCCAGCAGGATGAGACAGGGAACGTCCGAGCAGTACTTC NA TRBJ2-7 TRBV7-2 TRBD1
CASSLHQGGVDTQYF TGCGCCAGCAGCCTTCACCAAGGGGGCGTTGATACGCAGTATTTT NA TRBJ2-3 TRBV4-1 TRBD1
CASSYSPRETQYF TGTGCCAGCAGTTACTCGCCCCGGGAGACCCAGTACTTC once TRBJ2-5 TRBV6-6 NA
CASSPGQNMNTEAFF TGTGCCAGCTCACCGGGCCAAAATATGAACACTGAAGCTTTCTTT NA TRBJ1-1 TRBV18 NA
CASNTLGGYNEQFF TGTGCCAGCAACACTTTGGGAGGTTACAATGAGCAGTTCTTC NA TRBJ2-1 TRBV7-2 NA
CASSFWRLAGGRGETQYF TGTGCCAGCAGCTTTTGGAGACTAGCGGGGGGTCGGGGGGAGACCCAGTACTTC NA TRBJ2-5 TRBV7-2 TRBD2
CASSDSGQNYGYTF TGTGCCAGCAGTGACTCGGGACAGAACTATGGCTACACCTTC once TRBJ1-2 TRBV25-1 TRBD1
CASSLAGQGTDIQYF TGTGCCAGCAGCTTAGCGGGGCAGGGCACGGACATTCAGTACTTC NA TRBJ2-4 TRBV7-9 NA
CASSSRGLAGLGGQFF TGTGCCAGCAGCTCGAGAGGACTAGCGGGGCTCGGTGGGCAGTTCTTC NA TRBJ2-1 TRBV9 TRBD2
CASSLNGLGGDEQYF TGCGCCAGCAGCTTGAATGGACTCGGCGGCGACGAGCAGTACTTC NA TRBJ2-7 TRBV5-1 NA
CASSLAGQGNTGELFF TGTGCCAGCAGCCTCGCGGGACAGGGAAACACCGGGGAGCTGTTTTTT NA TRBJ2-2 TRBV5-4 TRBD1
CASSPPAGLVETQYF TGTGCCAGCTCACCACCCGCCGGTTTGGTGGAGACCCAGTACTTC NA TRBJ2-5 TRBV18 NA
CASSLGLARIYEQYF TGTGCCAGCAGCTTAGGACTAGCGAGGATCTACGAGCAGTACTTC NA TRBJ2-7 TRBV11-2 TRBD2
CASSQGLASGMNEQFF TGCGCCAGCAGCCAAGGTTTGGCTAGCGGGATGAATGAGCAGTTCTTC once TRBJ2-1 TRBV4-3 TRBD2
CASSGQENSYEQYF TGCGCCAGCAGTGGACAGGAAAACTCCTACGAGCAGTACTTC once TRBJ2-7 TRBV10-1 NA